One and the same sample provided the 9 T cell receptor beta chains below, sequenced in a study of T cell changes during pregnancy in multiple sclerosis. The repertoire was sequenced with immunoSEQ multiplex PCR; TCRdb's copy has only in-frame clones and lacks some. The top ten hold approximately 1.4% of the sample, which has over 100,000 clones, more than 85% seen once. Here the sequenced sample was peripheral blood, taken in the third trimester of pregnancy. The source of these receptors is a female donor with multiple sclerosis, enrolled in a pregnancy study.

This chain joins TRBV5-6 and TRBJ2-2; 13 bases are shared with TRBD2. There are 17 residues in the CDR3. Per the germline V gene, CDR1 is SGHDT and CDR2 is YYEEEE. The junction had 7 bases not matched to a gene; V was cut back by 2 bases and J by 6 bases. The CDR3 DNA is TGTGCCAGCAGCTTACTCACTAGCGGGAGGGTGTCCGGGGAGCTGTTTTTT. Its protein is CASSLLTSGRVSGELFF.

Details on this clone: The germline gene is not matched at one end of the junction; a read error may be the cause. This chain connects TRBV5-6 to TRBJ2-2; 11 bases fit TRBD1. This CDR3 region has 18 residues. The germline CDR1 and CDR2 sequences are SGHDT and YYEEEE. The CDR3: CASRLDRGRFLDTGELFF. The CDR3 region has the DNA TGTGCCAGCAGATTGGACAGGGGGCGATTCTTGGACACCGGGGAGCTGTTTTTT.

The rearrangement joins TRBV19 to TRBJ2-5; TRBD2 agrees at 12 bases. Germline CDR1 and CDR2: LNHDA and SQIVND (reference sequence). This CDR3 is 15 amino acids long. Trimming removed 5 bases from V and 1 base from J; junction bases left unmatched: 2. This chain's CDR3 is CASSGLAGTQETQYF. Here the CDR3 DNA reads TGTGCCAGTAGTGGACTAGCGGGGACCCAAGAGACCCAGTACTTC.

This clone is a singleton in its sample. The chain recombines TRBV29-1 with TRBJ1-2, with 7 bases that match TRBD1. The CDR3 sequence is 13 residues long. CDR1 SQVTM and CDR2 ANQGSEA come from the germline V gene. Trimming at V came to 7 bases and at J to 5 bases, leaving 10 bases not matched to a gene. As DNA, the CDR3 is TGCAGCGGGGGCGACAGGGATTCATATGGCTACACCTTC. Protein product: CSGGDRDSYGYTF.

The chain combines TRBV6-1 with TRBJ1-5; weak D call: TRBD1 (6 bases). Germline V gene data show CDR1 as MNHNS and CDR2 as SASEGT. V lost 5 bases and J lost 5, with 13 bases in between. CDR3 length: 14 residues. CDR3: CASSTRTVDQPQHF. The CDR3, as DNA: TGTGCCAGCAGTACAAGGACAGTGGATCAGCCCCAGCATTTT.

The chain uses TRBV7-9 and TRBJ1-2, with 9 bases lining up with TRBD1. CDR1 and CDR2 from the germline V gene are SEHNR and FQNEAQ (reference sequence). CDR3 length: 14 amino acids. Trimming took 5 bases from V and 5 from J; bases not matched to a gene: 6. For the CDR3, the DNA is TGTGCCAGCAGCCCTAGGACAGGGGCGTATGGCTACACCTTC. Translation gives CASSPRTGAYGYTF. Drawing the rest from reference TRBV7-9 and TRBJ1-2, the complete variable domain is DTGVSQNPRHKITKRGQNVTFRCDPISEHNRLYWYRQTLGQGPEFLTYFQNEAQLEKSRLLSDRFSAERPKGSFSTLEIQRTEQGDSAMYLCASSPRTGAYGYTFGSGTRLTVV.

In this sample, this clone turned up a few times. V gene TRBV5-6 combines with J gene TRBJ1-2; D is unresolved. Trimming shortened V by 7 bases and J by 10 bases, and 14 bases separated the two germline ends. Germline V lookup: CDR1 SGHDT, CDR2 YYEEEE. The CDR3 runs 11 residues. CDR3 nucleotide sequence: TGTGCCAGCGCCAATCGCCAGGACTACACCTTC. Its protein is CASANRQDYTF.

The chain employs TRBV5-6 and TRBJ2-3, with TRBD1 identical over 8 bases. With V trimmed by 4 bases and J by 2 bases, 9 bases remained unmatched. CDR1 and CDR2 from the germline V gene are SGHDT and YYEEEE. The CDR3 covers 16 residues. The CDR3 region is CASSPNRGAYTDTQYF. CDR3 in DNA: TGTGCCAGCAGCCCGAACAGGGGGGCATACACAGATACGCAGTATTTT.

The J gene is TRBJ2-2, the V gene TRBV7-8, with TRBD1 as a possible D gene (6 bases). The CDR3 is 14 residues long. The ends were cut back, 0 bases at V and 6 bases at J, with 8 bases in the middle. Germline V lookup: CDR1 SGHVS, CDR2 FQNEAQ. CDR3 in DNA: TGTGCCAGCAGCTTAGCACCAGGGGCCGGGGAGCTGTTTTTT. It codes for CASSLAPGAGELFF. Looking up the rest from reference TRBV7-8 and TRBJ2-2 gives the full variable domain: GAGVSQSPRYKVAKRGQDVALRCDPISGHVSLFWYQQALGQGPEFLTYFQNEAQLDKSGLPSDRFFAERPEGSVSTLKIQRTQQEDSAVYLCASSLAPGAGELFFGEGSRLTVL.